These 8 T cell receptor beta chains came from one sample sequenced in a study of OX40 agonist ivuxolimab in advanced cancers. Here immunoSEQ multiplex PCR was the method, and the copy in TCRdb shows in-frame clones only, minus some. The sample carries 78,000 or so clones, more than 90% recorded once. The sample was CD4+ or CD8+ T cells sorted from blood, taken in a trial of the OX40 agonist ivuxolimab. Receptors were obtained from an adult with an advanced solid tumor such as melanoma, head and neck, liver or kidney cancer.

Worth noting for this clone: Other DNA sequences within the sample encode an identical CDR3. This chain links TRBV9 with TRBJ1-4; no firm D call. V dropped 0 bases and J dropped 0 bases, with 6 bases sitting between them. The CDR3 extends over 15 amino acids. Germline V CDR1 and CDR2: SGDLS, YYNGEE. CDR3 amino acids: CASSVAGATNEKLFF. The CDR3 region has the DNA TGTGCCAGCAGCGTAGCGGGAGCAACTAATGAAAAACTGTTTTTT.

The chain employs TRBV4-1 and TRBJ2-7, with D uncertain. Germline CDR1 and CDR2: MGHRA and YSYEKL. The ends were cut back, 1 base at V and 0 bases at J, with 4 bases in the middle. CDR3 length: 13 residues. The CDR3 reads CASSQGDSYEQYF. The CDR3 coding sequence is TGCGCCAGCAGCCAAGGGGACTCCTACGAGCAGTACTTC.

The V and J genes are TRBV27 and TRBJ2-7; D could derive from TRBD1 or TRBD2 (5 bases each). The CDR3 loop spans 16 amino acids. V was cut by 4 bases and J by 3 bases, with 19 bases left in between. Germline V gene sequence: CDR1 MNHEY, CDR2 SMNVEV (reference sequence). CDR3 protein: CASSSLTEGLDYEQYF. Here the CDR3 DNA reads TGTGCCAGCAGTTCCCTGACAGAGGGGCTTGACTACGAGCAGTACTTC.

J is TRBJ1-3 and V is TRBV5-4; TRBD1 matches 8 bases. The CDR3 extends over 16 amino acids. Germline loops: CDR1 SGHNT, CDR2 YYREEE (reference sequence). With V trimmed by 4 bases and J by 1 base, 7 bases remained unmatched. The CDR3 loop reads CASSLGQGPSGNTIYF. The CDR3 nucleotides are TGTGCCAGCAGCCTAGGACAGGGTCCTTCTGGAAACACCATATATTTT.

This sequence joins TRBV9 and TRBJ2-3, with D possibly being TRBD2 (5 bases). The CDR3 contains 17 residues. CDR1 is SGDLS, CDR2 YYNGEE, per germline. The V gene lost 0 bases and the J gene lost 0 bases, with 14 bases spanning the gap. The CDR3 bases are TGTGCCAGCAGCGTAGAGTCGGGCAGGACTAGCACAGATACGCAGTATTTT. Translation gives CASSVESGRTSTDTQYF.

The chain is built from TRBV29-1 and TRBJ1-2, with D possibly TRBD1 on 5 matching bases. The germline V gene has CDR1 SQVTM and CDR2 ANQGSEA. The CDR3 is 17 amino acids. V dropped 0 bases and J dropped 0 bases, with 17 bases sitting between them. The CDR3 sequence: CSVEDYSTDNSNYGYTF. The DNA of the CDR3 is TGCAGCGTTGAAGATTATTCAACGGACAACTCTAACTATGGCTACACCTTC.

The chain couples TRBV11-2 to TRBJ2-7; TRBD1 matches 11 bases. Germline V gene sequence: CDR1 SGHAT, CDR2 FQNNGV. The CDR3 runs 14 residues. After removal of 3 bases from V and 7 bases from J, the junction contained 5 bases not matched to a gene. The CDR3: CASSFGQGAFEQYF. In DNA, the CDR3 is TGTGCCAGCAGCTTTGGACAGGGGGCGTTTGAGCAGTACTTC.

The chain recombines TRBV25-1 with TRBJ2-7, with 9 bases that match TRBD2. This CDR3 has 15 amino acids. Germline CDR1 is MGHDK and CDR2 is SYGVNS. J was trimmed by 4 bases and V by 4 bases; bases with no gene match: 8. CDR3 coding DNA: TGTGCCAGCAGTGCTCTAGCGGGGATACCTTACGAGCAGTACTTC. Translated: CASSALAGIPYEQYF.